The TCR beta chain described here comes from a study of T-cell reconstitution after alpha-beta-depleted transplantation in children. Notes on the study in general: Newly produced T cells mostly accounted for T-cell counts and diversity one year post-transplant. Recipient T cells and thymic progenitors that survived gave rise to the high TCRbeta diversity observed at day 60 in some patients. Reported findings indicate that, about two months after transplant, alpha-beta T cells came from several hundred expanded clones, which were derived from non-depleted graft cells.

About this clonotype itself: What it binds is unknown.

This sample's TCRbeta library carried unique molecular identifier barcodes. TCRdb reanalysed the PCR reads using MiXCR and keeps one entry per CDR3 protein. The data show about a million distinct CDR3 sequences, with about 31% seen just once and over 25% held by the top ten. This CDR3 has 18 residues. Germline CDR1 and CDR2: LGHNA and YNFKEQ. V gave up 1 base and J gave up 4 bases; unmatched junction bases: 9. This chain uses TRBV4-2 with TRBJ2-2; TRBD2 agrees at 10 bases. The sample was PBMCs, mostly from graft donor cells, taken 360 days after TCRalphabeta/CD19-depleted stem cell transplant. This sequence originates from a boy under two years old who had a stem cell transplant for SCID, so the T cells may come from the graft donor. The CDR3 region has the DNA TGTGCCAGCAGCCAAGGCCCGTTTAGCGGGGGGCGCACCGGGGAGCTGTTTTTT. Translation: CASSQGPFSGGRTGELFF.